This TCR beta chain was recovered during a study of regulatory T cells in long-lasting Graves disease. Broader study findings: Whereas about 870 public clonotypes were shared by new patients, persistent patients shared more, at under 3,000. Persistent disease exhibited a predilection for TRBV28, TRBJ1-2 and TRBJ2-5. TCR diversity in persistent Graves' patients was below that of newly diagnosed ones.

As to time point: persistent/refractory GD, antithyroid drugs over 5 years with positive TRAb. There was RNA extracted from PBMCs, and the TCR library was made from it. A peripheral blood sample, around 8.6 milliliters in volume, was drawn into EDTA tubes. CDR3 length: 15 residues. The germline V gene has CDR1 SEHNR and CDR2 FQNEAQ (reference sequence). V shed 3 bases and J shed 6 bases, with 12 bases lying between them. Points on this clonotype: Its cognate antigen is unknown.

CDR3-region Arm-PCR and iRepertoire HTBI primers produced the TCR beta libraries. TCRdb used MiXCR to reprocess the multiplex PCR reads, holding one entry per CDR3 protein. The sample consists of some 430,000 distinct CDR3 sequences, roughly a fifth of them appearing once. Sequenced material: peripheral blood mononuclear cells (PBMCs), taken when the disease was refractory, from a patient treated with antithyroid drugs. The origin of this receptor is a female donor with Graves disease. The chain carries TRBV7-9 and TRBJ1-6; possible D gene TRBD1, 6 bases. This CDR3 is CASSFGTRGNSPLHF. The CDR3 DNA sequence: TGTGCCAGCAGCTTTGGGACCAGGGGTAATTCACCCCTCCACTTT.